The next 26 T cell receptor beta chains were all read from a single sample in a study of T cells after yellow fever vaccination. One entry per CDR3 protein results from TCRdb running MiXCR on the 5' RACE reads. Of fewer than 500,000 distinct CDR3 sequences in the sample, around 20% were seen once. This material consisted of PBMCs, taken before the yellow fever booster vaccination. The receptors here all came from a man between 18 and 35 years old who received the YFV17D yellow fever vaccine.

The chain recombines TRBV29-1 with TRBJ1-1, with D possibly TRBD1 on 5 matching bases. The V and J ends lost 7 bases and 1 base respectively, with 10 bases between them. This CDR3 comprises 12 residues. Per germline, CDR1 SQVTM and CDR2 ANQGSEA. The CDR3, as DNA: TGCAGCGCGGAGACAGCGAACACTGAAGCTTTCTTT. Encoded protein: CSAETANTEAFF. Complete variable domain (other parts from reference TRBV29-1 and TRBJ1-1): SAVISQKPSRDICQRGTSLTIQCQVDSQVTMMFWYRQQPGQSLTLIATANQGSEATYESGFVIDKFPISRPNLTFSTLTVSNMSPEDSSIYLCSAETANTEAFFGQGTRLTVV.

The chain couples TRBV20-1 to TRBJ2-3; a weak D match, TRBD1 (6 bases). Germline V gives CDR1 DFQATT, CDR2 SNEGSKA (reference sequence). Trimming removed 7 bases at V and 3 bases at J, with 14 bases between. The CDR3 sequence is 13 residues long. The CDR3 region has the DNA TGCAGTGAGCAGGGCAGGGGTACAGATACGCAGTATTTT. Encoded protein: CSEQGRGTDTQYF.

V gene TRBV2 combines with J gene TRBJ2-5; 7 nucleotides match TRBD1. Germline CDR1 is SNHLY and CDR2 is FYNNEI. The CDR3 loop spans 11 amino acids. V dropped 8 bases and J dropped 3; count of bases not matched to a gene: 0. CDR3 protein: CASQGEETQYF. CDR3 nucleotides: TGTGCCAGCCAGGGGGAAGAGACCCAGTACTTC.

This clonotype has just a few counts. The rearrangement joins TRBV27 to TRBJ2-3; 8 bases align to TRBD1. Per germline, CDR1 MNHEY and CDR2 SMNVEV (reference sequence). J lost 0 bases, V lost 3 bases, and 2 bases had no gene match. The CDR3 runs 15 residues. The CDR3 DNA follows: TGTGCCAGCAGTTTTTACAGGGGGAGCACAGATACGCAGTATTTT. Protein sequence: CASSFYRGSTDTQYF.

The chain couples TRBV7-6 to TRBJ1-5; D is undetermined. The V end was cut by 0 bases, the J end by 0 bases, with 6 bases between. The CDR3 sequence is 15 residues long. CDR1 and CDR2 (germline): SGHVS, FNYEAQ. The CDR3 spells CASSLADGSNQPQHF. Written as DNA, the CDR3 is TGTGCCAGCAGCTTAGCGGACGGTAGCAATCAGCCCCAGCATTTT.

This clonotype has a handful of counts. The V call is TRBV11-3, the J call TRBJ1-2; 10 nucleotides agree with TRBD1. The CDR3 length is 15 residues. Losses at the gene ends were 5 bases for V and 8 bases for J; bases not matched to a gene: 11. CDR1 is SGHNT, CDR2 YENEEA, per germline. CDR3 DNA sequence: TGTGCCAGCAGCCCGGGGACAGGGGAAAAGGGAGGCTACACCTTC. Residues: CASSPGTGEKGGYTF.

The rearrangement joins TRBV9 to TRBJ1-1; the match to TRBD1 covers 9 bases. This CDR3 is built from 15 residues. With 4 bases clipped from V and 5 bases from J, the junction kept 9 bases outside the gene matches. Germline CDR1 is SGDLS and CDR2 is YYNGEE. The CDR3 nucleotides are TGTGCCAGCAGCATAGAAGGACAGGGGAAGACTGAAGCTTTCTTT. Translated: CASSIEGQGKTEAFF.

V is TRBV18 and J is TRBJ1-2; D ambiguous. Deletions cut 3 bases from V and 8 bases from J, with 7 bases between. The germline gives CDR1 KGHSH, CDR2 LQKENI. The length of the CDR3 is 11 residues. CDR3 DNA: TGTGCCAGCTCACCCGTGAGGGGCTACACCTTC. As protein: CASSPVRGYTF.

J is TRBJ2-5 and V is TRBV3-1; the D is unclear. V was cut by 4 bases and J by 2 bases, with 17 bases left in between. The CDR3 covers 16 residues. CDR1 and CDR2 (germline): LGHDT, YNNKEL (reference sequence). CDR3 DNA sequence: TGTGCCAGCAGCCCTCATCCCATTAAGTGGCAAGAGACCCAGTACTTC. Residues: CASSPHPIKWQETQYF.

V and J are TRBV6-2 or TRBV6-3 and TRBJ2-2; no definite D call. From germline, CDR1 is MNHEY and CDR2 SVGEGT. CDR3 length: 18 amino acids. V lost 6 bases, J lost 4 bases, and 24 bases lay in between. CDR3 residues: CASRPPAFTGFSTGELFF. The CDR3 DNA reads as TGTGCCAGCAGACCTCCGGCTTTTACCGGATTCTCCACCGGGGAGCTGTTTTTT.

The V gene is TRBV5-1, the J gene TRBJ1-2; 9 bases are shared with TRBD1. The CDR3 length is 14 residues. Germline assignment: CDR1 SGHRS and CDR2 YFSETQ. V lost 4 bases, J lost 6 bases, and 7 bases stayed unmatched. The CDR3 spells CASSPARDRDGYTF. CDR3 coding DNA: TGCGCCAGCAGCCCCGCTAGGGACAGGGATGGCTACACCTTC.

This clonotype has more than one count but fewer than ten. The genes are TRBV4-2 and TRBJ2-7; 11 bases fit TRBD1. The V gene end was trimmed by 3 bases and the J gene end by 9 bases; junction bases not matched to a gene: 10. CDR3 size: 15 residues. Germline CDR1 is LGHNA and CDR2 is YNFKEQ. The DNA of the CDR3 is TGTGCCAGCAGCCATGGACAGGGGGCAACCCTTCTGCAGTACTTC. Translated: CASSHGQGATLLQYF.

The chain has TRBV4-3 and TRBJ2-1; 7 bases match TRBD2. V was pared by 3 bases and J by 9 bases, with 11 bases of the junction left unmatched. The CDR3 covers 15 residues. Germline CDR1 is LGHNA and CDR2 is YSLEER. CDR3 nucleotides: TGCGCCAGCAGCCAGGGCGGGGGATACCACGGTGAGCAGTTCTTC. The encoded protein is CASSQGGGYHGEQFF.

This clonotype was picked up a small number of times. The rearrangement links TRBV20-1 to TRBJ2-3, with D possibly being TRBD1 (7 bases). V was shortened by 5 bases and J by 6 bases, with 21 bases between the two germline ends. Per the germline V gene, CDR1 is DFQATT and CDR2 is SNEGSKA (reference sequence). The CDR3 runs 15 residues. CDR3 loop: CSAPLWRGLKDTQYF. In nucleotides, the CDR3 is TGCAGTGCTCCCCTCTGGAGGGGGCTGAAGGATACGCAGTATTTT.

This sequence joins TRBV4-2 and TRBJ2-2; D gene ambiguous. The V and J ends lost 1 base and 4 bases respectively, with 16 bases between them. CDR3 length: 17 residues. Germline CDR1 and CDR2: LGHNA and YNFKEQ. The CDR3 nucleotides are TGTGCCAGCAGCCAAGTTTGGCCAGAACCTACCACCGGGGAGCTGTTTTTT. Its translation is CASSQVWPEPTTGELFF.

This chain connects TRBV5-1 to TRBJ2-1, with D possibly being TRBD1 (6 bases). Trimming pared 2 bases from V and 0 bases from J, leaving 18 bases between. CDR3 length: 18 residues. In germline, CDR1 is SGHRS, CDR2 YFSETQ. The DNA for the CDR3 is TGCGCCAGCAGCTTCCGCTCGACAGGAGCCAGCTCCTACAATGAGCAGTTCTTC. This sequence encodes CASSFRSTGASSYNEQFF. The full variable domain, completed using reference TRBV5-1 and TRBJ2-1, is KAGVTQTPRYLIKTRGQQVTLSCSPISGHRSVSWYQQTPGQGLQFLFEYFSETQRNKGNFPGRFSGRQFSNSRSEMNVSTLELGDSALYLCASSFRSTGASSYNEQFFGPGTRLTVL.

This chain uses TRBV4-1 with TRBJ1-1; 7 nucleotides match TRBD1. The CDR3 is 16 residues long. Looked up from germline, CDR1 is MGHRA and CDR2 is YSYEKL. Trimming at V came to 0 bases and at J to 1 base, leaving 5 bases not matched to a gene. This chain's CDR3 is CASSQDEAGGNTEAFF. Written as DNA, the CDR3 is TGCGCCAGCAGCCAAGATGAAGCAGGGGGGAACACTGAAGCTTTCTTT.

The rearrangement joins TRBV9 to TRBJ1-1, with D unresolved. Between the trimmed V and J ends, which lost 0 bases and 5 bases, there was a span of 11 bases. Germline V gene sequence: CDR1 SGDLS, CDR2 YYNGEE. The CDR3 covers 14 residues. The CDR3: CASSVAGDLTEAFF. DNA of the CDR3: TGTGCCAGCAGCGTAGCTGGGGATTTGACTGAAGCTTTCTTT.

In this sample, this clonotype turned up a few times. The V call is TRBV4-3, the J call TRBJ1-2; D perhaps matches TRBD1 (6 bases). Trimming removed 0 bases at V and 6 bases at J, with 11 bases between. CDR1 is LGHNA, CDR2 YSLEER, per germline. The length of the CDR3 is 14 residues. The CDR3 DNA reads as TGCGCCAGCAGCCAAGATAGGGCAGGGGATGGCTACACCTTC. Amino acid sequence: CASSQDRAGDGYTF.

This clonotype occurred a few times. This sequence joins TRBV20-1 and TRBJ2-5, with 11 bases matching TRBD1. The J segment lost 4 bases and the V segment lost 6 bases, leaving 7 bases of the junction unmatched. Looked up from germline, CDR1 is DFQATT and CDR2 is SNEGSKA (reference sequence). The CDR3 totals 14 residues. CDR3 loop: CSARLGQGAETQYF. In nucleotides, the CDR3 is TGCAGTGCGAGGCTTGGACAGGGGGCAGAGACCCAGTACTTC.

The chain carries TRBV6-1 and TRBJ2-7; TRBD1 matches 10 bases. This CDR3 contains 15 residues. Per the germline V gene, CDR1 is MNHNS and CDR2 is SASEGT. V was clipped by 2 bases and J by 5 bases; unmatched bases: 6. For the CDR3, the DNA is TGTGCCAGCAGTGAAATAGGGACAGGGGCGGACGAGCAGTACTTC. This translates into CASSEIGTGADEQYF.

This clonotype showed up just a few times. This chain joins TRBV28 and TRBJ2-3, with a weak D call TRBD2 (6 bases). CDR1 is MDHEN, CDR2 SYDVKM, per germline. This CDR3 region has 15 residues. Trimming stripped 0 bases from V and 7 bases from J, with 14 bases between. The CDR3 loop reads CASSLWVGAGNTQYF. DNA of the CDR3: TGTGCCAGCAGTTTATGGGTTGGCGCGGGGAATACGCAGTATTTT.

This clonotype occurred a few times. The chain recombines TRBV4-3 with TRBJ2-1; 8 bases line up with TRBD2. The CDR3 sequence is 15 residues long. Looked up from germline, CDR1 is LGHNA and CDR2 is YSLEER. V shed 0 bases, J shed 4 bases, and the junction held 2 bases outside the gene matches. The CDR3 coding sequence is TGCGCCAGCAGCCAAGATGGGACTAGATACAATGAGCAGTTCTTC. Encoded protein: CASSQDGTRYNEQFF.

This clonotype showed up just a few times. The chain carries TRBV28 and TRBJ1-4; the match to TRBD1 covers 9 bases. The CDR3 covers 14 residues. V lost 4 bases to trimming and J lost 7 bases; unmatched junction nucleotides: 4. Germline CDR1 MDHEN, CDR2 SYDVKM. Here the CDR3 DNA reads TGTGCCAGCAGTTCGGGGACAGGGTTTGAAAAACTGTTTTTT. This gives the protein CASSSGTGFEKLFF.

The table lists this clonotype with many counts. This chain links TRBV5-1 with TRBJ1-3; possible D gene TRBD1, 5 bases. Deletions cut 1 base from V and 7 bases from J, with 12 bases between. Germline loops: CDR1 SGHRS, CDR2 YFSETQ. The CDR3 runs to 14 residues. As DNA, the CDR3 is TGCGCCAGCAGCTTGTACGGGGACGGCAACACCATATATTTT. Residues: CASSLYGDGNTIYF.

In its sample, this clonotype was seen a few times. The J gene is TRBJ2-7, the V gene TRBV4-3; tentatively, D is TRBD1 (5 bases). Trimming shortened V by 4 bases and J by 5 bases, and 18 bases separated the two germline ends. Germline CDR1 is LGHNA and CDR2 is YSLEER. The CDR3 contains 15 residues. The CDR3 DNA reads TGCGCCAGCAGCCGAGCACGGACACCAATGGACGAGCAGTACTTC. It codes for CASSRARTPMDEQYF.